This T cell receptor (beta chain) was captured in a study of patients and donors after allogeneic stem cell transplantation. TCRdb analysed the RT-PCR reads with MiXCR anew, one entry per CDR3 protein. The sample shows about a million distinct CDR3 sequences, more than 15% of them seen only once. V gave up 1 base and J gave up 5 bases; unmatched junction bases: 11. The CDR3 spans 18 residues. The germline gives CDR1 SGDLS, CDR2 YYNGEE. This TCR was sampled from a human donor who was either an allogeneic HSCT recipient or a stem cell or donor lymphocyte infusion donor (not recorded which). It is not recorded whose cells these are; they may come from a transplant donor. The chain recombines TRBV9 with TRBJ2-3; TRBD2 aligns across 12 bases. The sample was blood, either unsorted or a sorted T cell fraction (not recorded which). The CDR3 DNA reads TGTGCCAGCAGCGTAACTAGCGGGGGGTCCCCCATCCGAGATACGCAGTATTTT. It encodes CASSVTSGGSPIRDTQYF.